The following is a T cell receptor beta chain sequence with its context. It has no known antigen specificity. Base qualities are not provided; no much larger clone lies one nucleotide away. This record comes from a study of somatic mutations in cytotoxic T cells in rheumatoid arthritis (TCRdb year 2017). A note on the overall study: Some V beta antibody-stained T-cell populations were flow-sorted on a FACSAria II or Sony SH800 at nearly 100% purity, and sorted V beta1+ cells also underwent TCRB sequencing. Whether expanded CD8+ T-cell clones in untreated, newly diagnosed rheumatoid arthritis carry somatic mutations was the study question, and clonality was characterized with TCRB deep sequencing. TCRB deep sequencing covered some 65 patients with rheumatoid arthritis along with 15 to 25 healthy controls. Patient and control groups had essentially identical median ages.

Genomic DNA underwent TCRB CDR3 sequencing using the immunoSEQ assay. The paper's processing steps were these. Analyses were restricted to productive TCRB rearrangements. A clone was defined by a unique TCRB CDR3 sequence, and clonality was computed as a productive clonality index based on Shannon entropy. To calculate repertoire overlap between two samples, the template counts of each clone were considered relative to each sample's total templates. V-gene usage measured by flow cytometry correlated with TCRB sequencing V-gene usage, with a Spearman r of 0.6 to 0.65. Entries here come from immuneACCESS through TCRdb and include only in-frame sequences with V and J called. Some clones fail to appear in such tables; in the studies checked, an unresolved V gene covers under half of the shortfall, and the cause of the remainder is unknown. The V and J calls and clone size were taken over from that table, and D and trimming were inferred from the DNA. The sample has about 10,000 clones on record, around 81% of them singletons. The leading ten clones occupy approximately 19% of the sample.

The germline V gene (reference sequence) specifies SEHNR as CDR1 and FQNEAQ as CDR2. Its CDR3 holds 15 amino acids, cysteine through phenylalanine. The only DNA kept is the CDR3, 45 bases in frame from the first base. V trim: 5 bases; J trim: 7 bases; unmatched bases: 10. Buffy coats from about 20 blood donors served as healthy controls, a group that was around 54% female with a median age of approximately 56 years (range 21-70). Flow cytometry confirmed the purity of CD4+ and CD8+ cells that had been isolated by positive magnetic bead selection on an AutoMACS. Isolation of peripheral blood mononuclear cells was done through Ficoll-Paque PLUS density gradient separation. DNA was extracted from CD4-enriched, CD8-enriched or PBMC samples with Nucleospin Tissue or Tissue XS kits and quantified with a Qubit 2.0 fluorometer. The investigation overall reported the following: CD8+ clonality increased with age in patients (Spearman r of about 0.5) but not in healthy controls. Rheumatoid arthritis patients and age-matched healthy controls did not significantly differ in CD8+ T-cell clonality. Viral specificity could not be ruled out by absence from virus-specific databases, and the antigen targets of the expanded CD8+ clones remained unknown. The slight underrepresentation of TRBV07 in patients was not corrected for multiple comparisons. The largest CD8+ clone made up more than 20% of CD8+ cells in about an eighth of the roughly 65 patients, and blood and synovial fluid shared several identical CD8+ TCRB sequences.

The TCR sequence derives from a woman between 45 and 60 years old in good health. Input material: CD8+ T cells sorted from blood. The V and J genes are TRBV7-9 and TRBJ1-5, and 8 junctional nucleotides match TRBD1. The nucleotide sequence reads TGTGCCAGCAGCGACAATTCAGGGGGCTGGCAGCCCCAGCATTTT. It codes for CASSDNSGGWQPQHF.